The 3 T cell receptor beta chains below all came from one sample that was sequenced in a study of early T cells in non-severe SARS-CoV-2 infection. TCRdb re-called the 5' RACE reads through MiXCR, storing one row per CDR3 protein. The table has 77,000 or so distinct CDR3 sequences, about 14% seen once. This sample comprised whole blood, obtained at baseline. Every receptor here comes from an adult who was a healthcare worker with PCR-confirmed SARS-CoV-2 infection or an uninfected control (not recorded which).

This clonotype has at least ten counts. V usage is TRBV7-3 and J usage is TRBJ2-7, with 9 bases lining up with TRBD2. Looked up from germline, CDR1 is SGHTA and CDR2 is FQGTGA. CDR3 length: 15 amino acids. V gave up 1 base and J gave up 4 bases; unmatched junction bases: 5. As DNA, the CDR3 is TGTGCCAGCAGCTTAATTAGCGGGAGCACTTACGAGCAGTACTTC. Translation: CASSLISGSTYEQYF. The whole variable domain, filled in from reference TRBV7-3 and TRBJ2-7, reads GAGVSQTPSNKVTEKGKYVELRCDPISGHTALYWYRQSLGQGPEFLIYFQGTGAADDSGLPNDRFFAVRPEGSVSTLKIQRTERGDSAVYLCASSLISGSTYEQYFGPGTRLTVT.

This clonotype has a handful of counts. The chain joins TRBV21-1 to TRBJ2-2; the DNA was not used to check the table's D call, TRBD1. TRBV21-1 counts as a pseudogene. The CDR3 has 17 residues. In DNA, the CDR3 is TGTGCCAGCAGCCCCCGGCGGGCCTGGGTCTTAACCGGGGAGCTGTTTTTT. It codes for CASSPRRAWVLTGELFF.

This clonotype came up a few times. The rearrangement links TRBV7-8 to TRBJ2-4; D may be TRBD1 or TRBD2 (5 bases each). V gave up 5 bases and J gave up 0 bases, with 20 bases separating them. The germline gives CDR1 SGHVS, CDR2 FQNEAQ. The CDR3 extends over 18 amino acids. The CDR3, as DNA: TGTGCCAGCAGCGTCCGGCTTCTGGGGGTCGTAGCCAAAAACATTCAGTACTTC. Its translation is CASSVRLLGVVAKNIQYF.